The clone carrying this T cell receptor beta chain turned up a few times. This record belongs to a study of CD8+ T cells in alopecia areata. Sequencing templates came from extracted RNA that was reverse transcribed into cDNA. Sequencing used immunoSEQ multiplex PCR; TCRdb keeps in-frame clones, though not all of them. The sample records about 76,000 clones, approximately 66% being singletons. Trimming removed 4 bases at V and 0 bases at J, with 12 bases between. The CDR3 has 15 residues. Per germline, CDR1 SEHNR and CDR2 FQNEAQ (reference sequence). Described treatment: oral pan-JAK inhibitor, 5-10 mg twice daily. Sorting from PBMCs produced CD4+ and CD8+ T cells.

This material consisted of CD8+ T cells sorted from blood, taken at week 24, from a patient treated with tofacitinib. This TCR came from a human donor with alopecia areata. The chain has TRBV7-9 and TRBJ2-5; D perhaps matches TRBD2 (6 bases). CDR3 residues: CASSSTREYQETQYF. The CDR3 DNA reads TGTGCCAGCAGCTCGACTAGGGAGTACCAAGAGACCCAGTACTTC. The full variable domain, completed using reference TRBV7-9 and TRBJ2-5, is DTGVSQNPRHKITKRGQNVTFRCDPISEHNRLYWYRQTLGQGPEFLTYFQNEAQLEKSRLLSDRFSAERPKGSFSTLEIQRTEQGDSAMYLCASSSTREYQETQYFGPGTRLLVL.